This is a list of T cell receptor beta chains from one sample in a study of T cell repertoires in cytomegalovirus infection. Their recognized antigens are unknown. MiXCR was run by TCRdb on the reads, yielding one entry per CDR3 protein. The sample consists of some 500,000 distinct CDR3 sequences, approximately 40% of them appearing once. Sequencing used cultured PBMCs, obtained from culture after CMV antigen stimulation. The receptors derive from a human donor in good health (CMV status not recorded). Some clones in this sample may be carry-over from other donors' samples. Both conserved end residues are part of each CDR3. A clone size is listed for some rows: how often the clone was seen (once, few, many), or a class if it is expanded.

clone_size: few
v_call: TRBV6-5
j_call: TRBJ1-4
cdr3_aa: CASSSWGVTNEKLFF

clone_size: few
v_call: TRBV7-2
j_call: TRBJ1-3
cdr3_aa: CASSEAYGNTIYF

clone_size: NA
v_call: TRBV5-3
j_call: TRBJ2-2
cdr3_aa: CASKTTGRTGELFF

clone_size: NA
v_call: TRBV12-3/TRBV12-4
j_call: TRBJ2-7
cdr3_aa: CASNAQGLSYEQYF

clone_size: few
v_call: TRBV28
j_call: TRBJ2-3
cdr3_aa: CASSLKTAFRTDTQYF

clone_size: NA
v_call: TRBV20-1
j_call: TRBJ2-3
cdr3_aa: CSALGSSSNTDTQYF

clone_size: few
v_call: TRBV20-1
j_call: TRBJ2-5
cdr3_aa: CSAIGLAGQETQYF

clone_size: few
v_call: TRBV15
j_call: TRBJ2-3
cdr3_aa: CATSRAVQGTDTQYF

clone_size: NA
v_call: TRBV18
j_call: TRBJ2-7
cdr3_aa: CASSPRLAGDRNEQYF

clone_size: NA
v_call: TRBV7-2
j_call: TRBJ1-2
cdr3_aa: CASSPHMDRAYGYTF

clone_size: once
v_call: TRBV20-1
j_call: TRBJ1-1
cdr3_aa: CSVTRGAGARTEAFF

clone_size: once
v_call: TRBV7-2
j_call: TRBJ2-7
cdr3_aa: CASVRQNSYEQYF

clone_size: NA
v_call: TRBV20-1
j_call: TRBJ1-2
cdr3_aa: CSAITTGPSYGYTF

clone_size: NA
v_call: TRBV27
j_call: TRBJ2-3
cdr3_aa: CASSGSSGGGRTDTQYF

clone_size: few
v_call: TRBV5-4
j_call: TRBJ1-2
cdr3_aa: CASSAGQGADGYTF

clone_size: few
v_call: TRBV12-3/TRBV12-4
j_call: TRBJ2-5
cdr3_aa: CASSLGGRPLRETQYF

clone_size: NA
v_call: TRBV20-1
j_call: TRBJ2-3
cdr3_aa: CSARDWTSGSADTQYF

clone_size: NA
v_call: TRBV20-1
j_call: TRBJ2-7
cdr3_aa: CSASRDTLGEQYF

clone_size: few
v_call: TRBV6-1
j_call: TRBJ2-5
cdr3_aa: CASRLSEAVAETQYF

clone_size: NA
v_call: TRBV7-9
j_call: TRBJ2-7
cdr3_aa: CASSPVGAGFGGYEQYF

clone_size: NA
v_call: TRBV12-3/TRBV12-4
j_call: TRBJ2-7
cdr3_aa: CASSLRGKYEQYF

clone_size: once
v_call: TRBV15
j_call: TRBJ2-5
cdr3_aa: CATRRGARAQETQYF

clone_size: few
v_call: TRBV7-2
j_call: TRBJ1-2
cdr3_aa: CASRKTGVNYGYTF

clone_size: few
v_call: TRBV10-3
j_call: TRBJ2-1
cdr3_aa: CAITSAGARNEQFF

clone_size: NA
v_call: TRBV20-1
j_call: TRBJ1-5
cdr3_aa: CSAGTVRSNQPQHF

clone_size: NA
v_call: TRBV20-1
j_call: TRBJ2-1
cdr3_aa: CSAKAAGVYNEQFF

clone_size: NA
v_call: TRBV7-2
j_call: TRBJ2-7
cdr3_aa: CASSFLNSGAYEQYF

clone_size: NA
v_call: TRBV6-5
j_call: TRBJ1-1
cdr3_aa: CASSEKGAEGGAEAFF

clone_size: many
v_call: TRBV7-2
j_call: TRBJ1-1
cdr3_aa: CASSLYQNTEAFF

clone_size: NA
v_call: TRBV5-1
j_call: TRBJ2-5
cdr3_aa: CASSLGADYQETQYF

clone_size: NA
v_call: TRBV7-2
j_call: TRBJ2-7
cdr3_aa: CASSQRLYEQYF